Shown below are 22 T cell receptor beta chains from a single sample sequenced in a study of blood T cell repertoires in COVID-19. TCRdb's table, derived via immunoSEQ multiplex PCR, lists solely in-frame clones and lacks some. The data show over 200,000 clones, about 91% seen once. The sample consisted of peripheral blood. The receptors come from a man between 18 and 29 years old with active or convalescent COVID-19.

The V gene is TRBV27, the J gene TRBJ1-1; no definite D call. Germline CDR1 and CDR2: MNHEY and SMNVEV (reference sequence). Deletions cut 6 bases from V and 3 bases from J, with 8 bases between. This CDR3 has 12 amino acids. This chain's CDR3 is CASRRGYTEAFF. The CDR3 DNA reads TGTGCCAGCAGGCGCGGGTACACTGAAGCTTTCTTT.

This clone was detected once. This rearrangement joins TRBV5-6 to TRBJ2-1; 14 positions match TRBD2. Germline CDR1 and CDR2: SGHDT and YYEEEE. The CDR3 is 16 residues long. The V segment lost 2 bases and the J segment 10 bases; nucleotides outside the gene matches: 8. CDR3 sequence: CASSFSTSGRAWEQFF. The CDR3 DNA follows: TGTGCCAGCAGCTTTTCGACTAGCGGGAGGGCCTGGGAGCAGTTCTTC. Looking up the rest from reference TRBV5-6 and TRBJ2-1 gives the full variable domain: DAGVTQSPTHLIKTRGQQVTLRCSPKSGHDTVSWYQQALGQGPQFIFQYYEEEERQRGNFPDRFSGHQFPNYSSELNVNALLLGDSALYLCASSFSTSGRAWEQFFGPGTRLTVL.

The CDR3 is CASSVGDPAANEQYF. For the CDR3, the DNA is TGTGCCAGCAGTGTTGGAGACCCCGCCGCCAACGAGCAGTACTTC. The gene calls are TRBV2 and TRBJ2-7; D not resolved. This CDR3 comprises 15 residues. V gave up 4 bases and J gave up 5 bases, with 18 bases separating them. The germline CDR1 and CDR2 sequences are SNHLY and FYNNEI.

This sequence joins TRBV7-2 and TRBJ1-1; 9 positions agree with TRBD1. With 4 bases clipped from V and 6 bases from J, the junction kept 9 bases outside the gene matches. CDR3 length equals 15 residues. Germline V gene data show CDR1 as SGHTA and CDR2 as FQGNSA. The CDR3 loop is CASSSHGTGKPEAFF. CDR3 nucleotide sequence: TGTGCCAGCAGCTCGCACGGGACAGGGAAGCCTGAAGCTTTCTTT.

Written as DNA, the CDR3 is TGTGCCACCAAACCCCCGGCGGGGTCCAAAAACATTCAGTACTTC. This gives the protein CATKPPAGSKNIQYF. The J gene is TRBJ2-4, the V gene TRBV28; tentative D call: TRBD2 (6 bases). The V end lost 10 bases, the J end lost 2 bases, and 18 bases lay between the germline ends. The CDR3 sequence is 15 residues long. Germline values: CDR1 MDHEN, CDR2 SYDVKM.

The chain has TRBV11-2 and TRBJ1-3; 7 bases map to TRBD1. With V trimmed by 1 base and J by 1 base, 4 bases remained unmatched. This CDR3 contains 16 residues. The germline gives CDR1 SGHAT, CDR2 FQNNGV. In DNA form, the CDR3 reads TGTGCCAGCAGCTTAGGTCAGGGGGGATCTGGAAACACCATATATTTT. This translates into CASSLGQGGSGNTIYF.

This chain uses TRBV6-4 with TRBJ2-1; tentatively, D is TRBD1 (7 bases). V lost 4 bases to trimming and J lost 7 bases, with 17 bases between them. The CDR3 covers 15 residues. Germline V gene data show CDR1 as MRHNA and CDR2 as SNTAGT. The CDR3 nucleotides are TGTGCCAGCAGTGTGGCGGGACAGAGTATAAATGAGCAGTTCTTC. The encoded protein is CASSVAGQSINEQFF.

The V and J genes are TRBV27 and TRBJ1-2; maybe TRBD1 (5 bases). Between the trimmed V and J ends, which lost 5 bases and 3 bases, there was a span of 10 bases. CDR3 length equals 13 residues. Germline CDR1 MNHEY, CDR2 SMNVEV (reference sequence). CDR3 region: CASSRRDDYGYTF. The CDR3 DNA reads as TGTGCCAGCAGTCGCAGGGATGACTATGGCTACACCTTC.

The V call is TRBV10-3, the J call TRBJ1-3, with 7 bases lining up with TRBD1. The ends lost 3 bases at V and 2 bases at J; junction bases unmatched: 7. The CDR3 runs 16 residues. Germline CDR1 is ENHRY and CDR2 is SYGVKD. CDR3 DNA sequence: TGTGCCATCAGTGAAGGGACAGCTATTACTGGAAACACCATATATTTT. It specifies CAISEGTAITGNTIYF.

V usage is TRBV20-1 and J usage is TRBJ1-2; D is ambiguous. Between the trimmed V and J ends, which lost 5 bases and 8 bases, there was a span of 12 bases. The CDR3 contains 11 residues. The germline V gene encodes CDR1 DFQATT and CDR2 SNEGSKA (reference sequence). This CDR3 is CSAPRRGGYTF. The CDR3 DNA is TGCAGTGCTCCCCGGCGGGGAGGCTACACCTTC.

This rearrangement joins TRBV6-2 or TRBV6-3 to TRBJ1-2, with a weak D call TRBD1 (5 bases). From germline, CDR1 is MNHEY and CDR2 SVGEGT. Trimming took 2 bases from V and 2 from J, leaving 15 bases between them. The CDR3 is 16 amino acids. In nucleotides, the CDR3 is TGTGCCAGCAGTTACGGGCAGGGTTCCGGAAACTATGGCTACACCTTC. This translates into CASSYGQGSGNYGYTF.

The chain employs TRBV10-3 and TRBJ1-1, with no clear D. The V end was cut by 3 bases, the J end by 0 bases, with 17 bases between. The V gene's germline CDR1 is ENHRY and CDR2 SYGVKD. The length of the CDR3 is 17 residues. The CDR3 is CAISDRLGGRVNTEAFF. The CDR3 DNA sequence: TGTGCCATCAGTGATAGGTTGGGAGGAAGGGTGAACACTGAAGCTTTCTTT.

V usage is TRBV6-5 and J usage is TRBJ1-1, with D perhaps TRBD1 (5 bases). Trimming removed 4 bases at V and 4 bases at J, with 13 bases between. Looked up from germline, CDR1 is MNHEY and CDR2 is SVGAGI. The CDR3 covers 14 residues. The CDR3 DNA follows: TGTGCCAGCAGTTTGTTAGGCGGGGGCACTGAAGCTTTCTTT. It encodes CASSLLGGGTEAFF.

The chain recombines TRBV5-1 with TRBJ2-2; 10 bases fit TRBD1. The CDR3 length is 15 residues. Germline V CDR1 and CDR2: SGHRS, YFSETQ. Trimming removed 6 bases from V and 5 bases from J; junction bases left unmatched: 7. Here the CDR3 DNA reads TGCGCCAGCAACCGGGACAGGGGAGAGACCGGGGAGCTGTTTTTT. Amino acid sequence: CASNRDRGETGELFF.

This clone has just a few counts. The V and J genes are TRBV19 and TRBJ2-1; maybe TRBD2 (5 bases). The germline V and J ends were trimmed by 10 bases and 7 bases, with 17 bases remaining between them. Per the germline V gene, CDR1 is LNHDA and CDR2 is SQIVND (reference sequence). CDR3 size: 13 residues. CDR3 sequence: CATTPGYENEQFF. CDR3 nucleotide sequence: TGTGCCACTACTCCGGGATACGAAAATGAGCAGTTCTTC. Looking up the rest from reference TRBV19 and TRBJ2-1 gives the full variable domain: DGGITQSPKYLFRKEGQNVTLSCEQNLNHDAMYWYRQDPGQGLRLIYYSQIVNDFQKGDIAEGYSVSREKKESFPLTVTSAQKNPTAFYLCATTPGYENEQFFGPGTRLTVL.

CDR3 sequence: CASIALGMGYEQYF. The CDR3 coding sequence is TGTGCCAGCATAGCGCTGGGAATGGGCTACGAGCAGTACTTC. The V gene is TRBV6-5, the J gene TRBJ2-7; maybe TRBD2 (5 bases). The CDR3 is made up of 14 amino acids. The germline V gene has CDR1 MNHEY and CDR2 SVGAGI. Trimming left V 7 bases short and J 3 bases short, with 16 bases between.

V is TRBV5-1 and J is TRBJ2-5; D is possibly TRBD2 (5 bases). This CDR3 region has 17 residues. Trimming removed 4 bases from V and 1 base from J, with 20 bases in between. CDR1 is SGHRS and CDR2 is YFSETQ in the germline V gene. The CDR3 is CASSPALRVRGQETQYF. For the CDR3, the DNA is TGCGCCAGCAGCCCAGCCCTGAGGGTTCGCGGCCAAGAGACCCAGTACTTC.

The rearrangement links TRBV7-2 to TRBJ2-1, with 11 positions matching TRBD2. This CDR3 is built from 15 residues. Unmatched junction bases numbered 2, after V lost 5 bases and J lost 2 bases. Per germline, CDR1 SGHTA and CDR2 FQGNSA. CDR3 protein: CASSPTSGTYNEQFF. CDR3 nucleotides: TGTGCCAGCAGCCCGACTAGCGGGACCTACAATGAGCAGTTCTTC.

This chain joins TRBV19 and TRBJ2-1, with no clear D. Trimming removed 1 base from V and 8 bases from J, with 6 bases in between. This CDR3 is built from 12 residues. Germline CDR1 and CDR2: LNHDA and SQIVND (reference sequence). In DNA form, the CDR3 reads TGTGCCAGTAGTATAGCGGGTCATGAGCAGTTCTTC. It encodes CASSIAGHEQFF.

The J gene is TRBJ2-3, the V gene TRBV28; perhaps TRBD2 as D (6 bases). CDR1 is MDHEN and CDR2 is SYDVKM in the germline V gene. V shed 6 bases and J shed 8 bases, with 9 bases lying between them. This CDR3 is built from 11 residues. The CDR3 DNA reads TGTGCCAGCAGCCCGGGGGTTACGCAGTATTTT. This encodes CASSPGVTQYF. Filled out from reference TRBV28 and TRBJ2-3, the complete variable domain reads DVKVTQSSRYLVKRTGEKVFLECVQDMDHENMFWYRQDPGLGLRLIYFSYDVKMKEKGDIPEGYSVSREKKERFSLILESASTNQTSMYLCASSPGVTQYFGPGTRLTVL.

The V gene is TRBV5-4, the J gene TRBJ2-2; 8 nucleotides agree with TRBD2. Germline assignment: CDR1 SGHNT and CDR2 YYREEE (reference sequence). J was trimmed by 1 base and V by 5 bases; bases with no gene match: 4. The CDR3 runs 15 residues. The DNA for the CDR3 is TGTGCCAGCAGAAGGGGACTAGAGAACACCGGGGAGCTGTTTTTT. As protein: CASRRGLENTGELFF.

Concerning this clone itself: Within the sample, other DNA sequences also encode this same CDR3. This chain uses TRBV19 with TRBJ1-2, with 8 nucleotides matching TRBD1. The V segment lost 6 bases and the J segment 3 bases; nucleotides outside the gene matches: 3. Germline CDR1 reads LNHDA; CDR2 reads SQIVND (reference sequence). CDR3 size: 13 residues. CDR3: CASSGQGDYGYTF. CDR3 nucleotides: TGTGCCAGTAGCGGACAGGGAGACTATGGCTACACCTTC.